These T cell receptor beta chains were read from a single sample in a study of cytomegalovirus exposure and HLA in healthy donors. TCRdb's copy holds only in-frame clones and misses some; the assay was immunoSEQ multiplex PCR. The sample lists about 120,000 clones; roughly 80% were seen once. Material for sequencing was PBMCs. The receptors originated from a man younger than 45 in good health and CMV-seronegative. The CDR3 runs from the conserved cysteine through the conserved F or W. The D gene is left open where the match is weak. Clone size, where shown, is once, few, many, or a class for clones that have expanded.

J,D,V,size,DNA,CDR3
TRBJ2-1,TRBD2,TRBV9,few,TGTGCCAGCAGCGCCCATTTGGCGGGGGGTTACAATGAGCAGTTCTTC,CASSAHLAGGYNEQFF
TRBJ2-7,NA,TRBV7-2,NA,TGTGCCAGCAGACAGGGTGACGAGCAGTACTTC,CASRQGDEQYF
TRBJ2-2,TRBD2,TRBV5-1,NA,TGCGCCAGCAGACTAGCGGGCGAGAACACCGGGGAGCTGTTTTTT,CASRLAGENTGELFF
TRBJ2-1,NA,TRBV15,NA,TGTGCCACCAGGGAGGCAGTTTACAATGAGCAGTTCTTC,CATREAVYNEQFF
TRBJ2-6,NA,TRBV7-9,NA,TGTGCCAGCAGCTTAGTCCTCTCCAAGGGACTTGCTGGGGCCAACGTCCTGACTTTC,CASSLVLSKGLAGANVLTF
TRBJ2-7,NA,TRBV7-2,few,TGTGCCAGCAGCTTTTCCGCTGTGGGCACAAGGAACGAGCAGTACTTC,CASSFSAVGTRNEQYF
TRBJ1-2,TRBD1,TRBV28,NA,TGTGCCAGCAGTTTAGGAGGGGGCCCCTATGGCTACACCTTC,CASSLGGGPYGYTF
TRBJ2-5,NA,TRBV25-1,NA,TGTGCCAGCAGTAACAACCAAGAGACCCAGTACTTC,CASSNNQETQYF
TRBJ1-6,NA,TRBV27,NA,TGTGCCAGCAGCTTGTTCCGGGATTCACCCCTCCACTTT,CASSLFRDSPLHF
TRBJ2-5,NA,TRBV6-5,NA,TGTGCCAGCAGTTACATTGGGGCGGCCAAAGAGACCCAGTACTTC,CASSYIGAAKETQYF
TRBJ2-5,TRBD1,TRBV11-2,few,TGTGCCAGCAGCTTAGATGGACAGGGTACAGAGACCCAGTACTTC,CASSLDGQGTETQYF
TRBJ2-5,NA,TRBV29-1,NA,TGCAGCGTTGCAGCGCCCCAAGAGACCCAGTACTTC,CSVAAPQETQYF
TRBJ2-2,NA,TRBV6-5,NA,TGTGCCAGCTGGGGACACCCCGGCACCGGGGAGCTGTTTTTT,CASWGHPGTGELFF
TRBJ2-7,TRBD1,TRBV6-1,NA,TGTGCCAGCAGTGGCCAGGGGGCCCCCTTCGGCGAGCAGTACTTC,CASSGQGAPFGEQYF
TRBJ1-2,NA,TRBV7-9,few,TGTGCCAGCAGCCTTGGGAAGGACAGCTATGGCTACACCTTC,CASSLGKDSYGYTF
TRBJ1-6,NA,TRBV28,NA,TGTGCCAGCATTCCCAACCATATGGGGCGGAGCTCCTATAATTCACCCCTCCACTTT,CASIPNHMGRSSYNSPLHF
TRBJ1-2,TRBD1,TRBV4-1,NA,TGCGCCAGCAGCCAGGGACAGGGATATGGCTACACCTTC,CASSQGQGYGYTF
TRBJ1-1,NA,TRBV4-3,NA,TGCGCCAGCAGCCAACATAACAAGAACACTGAAGCTTTCTTT,CASSQHNKNTEAFF
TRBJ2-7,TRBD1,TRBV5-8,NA,TGTGCCAGCAGCCCCCGGGACAGGGGCCACGAGCAGTACTTC,CASSPRDRGHEQYF
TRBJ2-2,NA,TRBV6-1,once,TGTGCCAGCAGTGAATTAGGGGCGCCCACCGGGGAGCTGTTTTTT,CASSELGAPTGELFF
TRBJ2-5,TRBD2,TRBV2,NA,TGTGCCAGCACCCTGACTAGCGGGGGACAAGAGACCCAGTACTTC,CASTLTSGGQETQYF
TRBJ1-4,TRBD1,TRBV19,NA,TGTGCCAGTAGCGACAGGGGCACGACTAATGAAAAACTGTTTTTT,CASSDRGTTNEKLFF
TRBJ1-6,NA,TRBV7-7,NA,TGTGCCAGCAGCTTGGACACGAATAATTCACCCCTCCACTTT,CASSLDTNNSPLHF
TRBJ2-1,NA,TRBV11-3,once,TGTGCCAGCAGCTTAGAGTCAGGGATCAACAATGAGCAGTTCTTC,CASSLESGINNEQFF
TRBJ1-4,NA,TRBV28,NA,TGTGCCAGCAGTCCACGACAGTCGTATAATGAAAAACTGTTTTTT,CASSPRQSYNEKLFF
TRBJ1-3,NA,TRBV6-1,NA,TGTGCCAGCAACGAGGAGGAGAGCTCTGGAAACACCATATATTTT,CASNEEESSGNTIYF
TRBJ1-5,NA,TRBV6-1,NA,TGTGCCAGCAGTGAAGGGGGAGGGGGTACGAATCAGCCCCAGCATTTT,CASSEGGGGTNQPQHF
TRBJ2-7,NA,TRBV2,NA,TGTGCCAGCCGTGGGGGCTGGGACGAGCAGTACTTC,CASRGGWDEQYF
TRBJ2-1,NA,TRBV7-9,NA,TGTGCCAGCAGTGGGTTGGAGTCCTACAATGAGCAGTTCTTC,CASSGLESYNEQFF
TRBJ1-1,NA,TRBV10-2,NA,TGCGCCAGCAGTGAGTGGAGACCCGGGGGGGAAACTGAAGCTTTCTTT,CASSEWRPGGETEAFF
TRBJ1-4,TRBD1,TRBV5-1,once,TGCGCCAGCAGCGGTGGACAGGAGGAAAAACTGTTTTTT,CASSGGQEEKLFF
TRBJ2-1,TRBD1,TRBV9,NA,TGTGCCAGCAGCATTCGGACAGGGGGCCCAGCGTTCTTC,CASSIRTGGPAFF
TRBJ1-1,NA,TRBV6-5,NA,TGTGCCAGCAGTTACTCAGGGGAGGCGAACACTGAAGCTTTCTTT,CASSYSGEANTEAFF
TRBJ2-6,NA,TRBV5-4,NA,TGTGCCAGCAGTTTGGAGGGGGGGCGCTTTGGGGCCAACGGCCTGACTTTC,CASSLEGGRFGANGLTF
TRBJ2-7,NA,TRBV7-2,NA,TGTGCCAGCAGCTTAGGAGGGAAGGTCTACGAGCAGTACTTC,CASSLGGKVYEQYF
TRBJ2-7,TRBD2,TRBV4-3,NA,TGCGCCAGCAGCCAGAGCGGGGGGGCCCCCACCTACGAGCAGTACTTC,CASSQSGGAPTYEQYF
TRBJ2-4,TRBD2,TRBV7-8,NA,TGTGCCAGCAGCTTAATGGGGGGGGGAAACAGTCAGTACTTC,CASSLMGGGNSQYF